The rows below give T cell receptor beta chains drawn from one sample of a study of blood T cells in healthy people across ages. MiXCR, applied by TCRdb to the 5' RACE reads, yields one record per CDR3 protein. Of 1.5 million to 2 million distinct CDR3 sequences listed, approximately 32% were seen once; the top ten hold approximately 10%. Sequencing was done on a sample of blood. The source of these receptors is a woman under 40 in good health. CDR3s include the opening cysteine and the closing phenylalanine or tryptophan. The order of the fields is J gene, clone size, V gene, CDR3 protein. Only part of the rows carry a size: once, few, many, or a class if the clone is expanded.

J gene: TRBJ2-5
clone size: few
V gene: TRBV12-3/TRBV12-4
CDR3 protein: CASSSSGPRETQYF

J gene: TRBJ1-1
clone size: few
V gene: TRBV30
CDR3 protein: CAWSSQGSTEAFF

J gene: TRBJ2-7
clone size: few
V gene: TRBV30
CDR3 protein: CAWSGTGAIYEQYF

J gene: TRBJ2-7
clone size: .
V gene: TRBV27
CDR3 protein: CASSSIGSEQYF

J gene: TRBJ2-7
clone size: .
V gene: TRBV20-1
CDR3 protein: CSAPPGRGDTYEQYF

J gene: TRBJ2-2
clone size: .
V gene: TRBV2
CDR3 protein: CASSAVPPNTGELFF

J gene: TRBJ2-7
clone size: many
V gene: TRBV4-1
CDR3 protein: CASKRTGGHEQYF

J gene: TRBJ2-1
clone size: .
V gene: TRBV20-1
CDR3 protein: CSARVTGEVEQFF

J gene: TRBJ2-3
clone size: .
V gene: TRBV2
CDR3 protein: CASSGAGRGTDTQYF

J gene: TRBJ1-5
clone size: .
V gene: TRBV20-1
CDR3 protein: CSAPGPYNQPQHF

J gene: TRBJ2-3
clone size: .
V gene: TRBV28
CDR3 protein: CASSLRASGVTQYF